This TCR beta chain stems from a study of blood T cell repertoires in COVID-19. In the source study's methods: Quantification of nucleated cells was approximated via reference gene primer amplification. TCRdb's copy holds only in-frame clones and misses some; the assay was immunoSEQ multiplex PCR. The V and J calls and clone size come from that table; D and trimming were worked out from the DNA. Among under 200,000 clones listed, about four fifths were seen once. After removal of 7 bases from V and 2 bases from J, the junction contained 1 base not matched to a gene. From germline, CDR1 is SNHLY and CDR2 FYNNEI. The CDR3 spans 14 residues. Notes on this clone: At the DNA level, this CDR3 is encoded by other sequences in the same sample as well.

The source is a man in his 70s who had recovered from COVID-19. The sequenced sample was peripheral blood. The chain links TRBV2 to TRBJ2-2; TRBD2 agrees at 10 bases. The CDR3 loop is CASTSGRNTGELFF. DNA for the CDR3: TGTGCCAGCACTAGCGGGAGAAACACCGGGGAGCTGTTTTTT.